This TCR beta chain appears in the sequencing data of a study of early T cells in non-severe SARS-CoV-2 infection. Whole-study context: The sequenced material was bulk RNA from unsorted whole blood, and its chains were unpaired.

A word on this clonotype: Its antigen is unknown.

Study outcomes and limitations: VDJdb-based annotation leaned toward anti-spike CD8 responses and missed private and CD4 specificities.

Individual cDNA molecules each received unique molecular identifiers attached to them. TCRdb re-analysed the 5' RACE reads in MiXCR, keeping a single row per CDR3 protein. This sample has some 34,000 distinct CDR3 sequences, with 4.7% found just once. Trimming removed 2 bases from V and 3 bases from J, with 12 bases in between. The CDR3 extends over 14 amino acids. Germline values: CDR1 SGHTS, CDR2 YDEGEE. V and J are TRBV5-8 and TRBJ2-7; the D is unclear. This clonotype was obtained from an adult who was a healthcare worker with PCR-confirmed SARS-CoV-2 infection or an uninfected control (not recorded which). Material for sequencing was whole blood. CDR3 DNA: TGTGCCAGCAGCTTTGACCGGGCCAACTACGAGCAGTACTTC. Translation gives CASSFDRANYEQYF.